These T cell receptor beta chains were read from a single sample in a study of cytomegalovirus exposure and HLA in healthy donors. Produced via immunoSEQ multiplex PCR; TCRdb's table is partial and in-frame only. The sample holds hundreds of thousands of clones, 60% to 85% seen once. Material: PBMCs. The receptor source for this set is a man in his forties in good health and CMV-seronegative. Both conserved end residues are part of each CDR3. D genes are given only for firm matches. Only part of the rows carry a size: once, few, many, or a class if the clone is expanded.

V,D,J,size,DNA,CDR3
TRBV4-2,NA,TRBJ1-1,NA,TGTGCCAGCAGCCAAGTAGGGGACACTGAAGCTTTCTTT,CASSQVGDTEAFF
TRBV5-1,NA,TRBJ2-7,once,TGCGCCAGCAGCTTGAGAACCGGCTACGAGCAGTACTTC,CASSLRTGYEQYF
TRBV6-6,TRBD1,TRBJ2-2,NA,TGTGCCAGCAGCCCCCGCAGGGGGCCTACCGGGGAGCTGTTTTTT,CASSPRRGPTGELFF
TRBV5-4,NA,TRBJ2-1,few,TGTGCCAGCAGTTCGTCACAGGGAAATGAGCAGTTCTTC,CASSSSQGNEQFF
TRBV6-1,TRBD2,TRBJ2-2,few,TGTGCCAGTCCTGCGGGAGAGAACACCGGGGAGCTGTTTTTT,CASPAGENTGELFF
TRBV27,TRBD1,TRBJ1-2,NA,TGTGCCAGCAGTTTTCTCGTCGGGACAGGGTCTAACTATGGCTACACCTTC,CASSFLVGTGSNYGYTF
TRBV18,NA,TRBJ1-5,NA,TGTGCCAGCTCACTCTCGGACTGGACCAATCAGCCCCAGCATTTT,CASSLSDWTNQPQHF
TRBV21-1,NA,TRBJ2-1,NA,TGTGCCAGCAGCAAAGAGGACAGGGCCTCTTACTACAATGAGCAGTTCTTC,CASSKEDRASYYNEQFF
TRBV4-2,NA,TRBJ2-2,few,TGTGCCAGCAGCCGAGGGACTGTGGCCGGGGAGCTGTTTTTT,CASSRGTVAGELFF
TRBV6-6,NA,TRBJ1-3,NA,TGTGCCAGCAGTTACTCACGGGACACCTCTGGAAACACCATATATTTT,CASSYSRDTSGNTIYF
TRBV9,NA,TRBJ2-4,NA,TGTGCCAGCAGCGTAGATCTCCGGGGGAACATTCAGTACTTC,CASSVDLRGNIQYF
TRBV27,NA,TRBJ2-7,NA,TGTGCCAGCAGTCTCCGGCCGGGGTCCAACGAGCAGTACTTC,CASSLRPGSNEQYF
TRBV21-1,NA,TRBJ1-5,NA,TGTGCCAGCAGCAAAGGAACTGCGGGGGAGGATCAGCCCCAGCATTTT,CASSKGTAGEDQPQHF
TRBV5-1,NA,TRBJ1-1,NA,TGCGCCAGCAGCTTGCTCCTCAACACTGAAGCTTTCTTT,CASSLLLNTEAFF
TRBV15,NA,TRBJ2-5,few,TGTGCCACCAGCAGAGTTGGAGGGATCGAGACCCAGTACTTC,CATSRVGGIETQYF
TRBV4-3,NA,TRBJ1-1,NA,TGCGCCAGCAGCCAAGATAGGGAGGGGTCTGGAGCTTTCTTT,CASSQDREGSGAFF
TRBV6-1,NA,TRBJ2-6,NA,TGTGCCAGCAGATTACACAGCTCTGGGGCCAACGTCCTGACTTTC,CASRLHSSGANVLTF
TRBV11-2,NA,TRBJ1-2,NA,TGTGCCAGCAGCTTAAGGGGGACGGAGTCCTATGGCTACACCTTC,CASSLRGTESYGYTF
TRBV7-7,TRBD1,TRBJ2-1,NA,TGTGCCAGCGGCCACAGGGGGAAGGTAAATGAGCAGTTCTTC,CASGHRGKVNEQFF
TRBV6-5,TRBD1,TRBJ1-5,NA,TGTGCCAGCAGTTATGACAGGGGATACCAGCCCCAGCATTTT,CASSYDRGYQPQHF
TRBV27,NA,TRBJ2-7,NA,TGTGCCAGCAGCCCCAGGGGAATAGGGTCCTACGAGCAGTACTTC,CASSPRGIGSYEQYF
TRBV7-3,NA,TRBJ2-1,NA,TGTGCCAGCAGCTCGCGGGGCTCCTCCTACAATGAGCAGTTCTTC,CASSSRGSSYNEQFF
TRBV6-5,NA,TRBJ1-2,NA,TGTGCCAGCAGCCCTGACAGTTCCATCCTCAATGGCTACACCTTC,CASSPDSSILNGYTF
TRBV20-1,TRBD2,TRBJ2-7,NA,TGCAGTGCTAGATCAGGGAGGGAGCGGTACTTC,CSARSGRERYF